The entry below describes one TCR beta chain. No antigen is known for it. The data belong to a study of T cell responses to AZD1222 COVID-19 vaccine. Trimming removed 2 bases at V and 0 bases at J, with 6 bases between. The CDR3 contains 13 residues. CDR1 is SGHTS, CDR2 YDEGEE, per germline. Timing groups of about 4 and about 12 weeks for second doses were pooled. Data came from immunoSEQ multiplex PCR; TCRdb stores just in-frame clones and leaves some out. The sample lists 110,000 or so clones; just over 85% were seen once. General observations from the study: Seropositive at baseline were only a handful of AZD1222 recipients. The study sampled repertoires only after the peak T cell response.

The chain combines TRBV5-8 with TRBJ2-7; D is unclear. The TCR originated in an adult who received the AZD1222 COVID-19 vaccine. The sample in question was peripheral blood, obtained 28 days after the second AZD1222 dose. The CDR3 nucleotides read TGTGCCAGCAGCTTTAGTTTCTCCTACGAGCAGTACTTC. It encodes CASSFSFSYEQYF.